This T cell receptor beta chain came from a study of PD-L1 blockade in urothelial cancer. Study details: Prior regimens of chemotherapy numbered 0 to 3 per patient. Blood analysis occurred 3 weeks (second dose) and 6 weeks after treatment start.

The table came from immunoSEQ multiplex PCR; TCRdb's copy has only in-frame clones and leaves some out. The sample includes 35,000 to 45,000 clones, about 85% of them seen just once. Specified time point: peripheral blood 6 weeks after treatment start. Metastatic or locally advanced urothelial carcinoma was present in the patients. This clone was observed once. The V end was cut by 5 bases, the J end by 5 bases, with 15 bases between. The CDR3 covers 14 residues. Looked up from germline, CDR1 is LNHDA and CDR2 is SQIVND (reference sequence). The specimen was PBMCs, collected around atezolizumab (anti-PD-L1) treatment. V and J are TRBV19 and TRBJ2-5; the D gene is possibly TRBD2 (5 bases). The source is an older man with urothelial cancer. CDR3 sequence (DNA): TGTGCCAGTAGTGCGGGCTCCCTCGGGGAGACCCAGTACTTC. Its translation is CASSAGSLGETQYF.